Each of the 22 T cell receptor beta chains below was sequenced from the same sample in a study of blood T cells in healthy people across ages. For the second PCR, which ran for 7 to 11 cycles, a sample-barcoded 5' primer and a J-beta primer mix were used. MiXCR was run by TCRdb on the 5' RACE reads, yielding one entry per CDR3 protein. The repertoire has roughly 800,000 distinct CDR3 sequences, over 45% of them found once; the top ten carry about 20%. Sequences were obtained from blood. These receptors were collected from a man between 25 and 39 years old in good health.

The chain links TRBV6-5 to TRBJ2-7, with 8 bases identical to TRBD2. Germline CDR1 and CDR2: MNHEY and SVGAGI. V lost 0 bases to trimming and J lost 3 bases; unmatched junction nucleotides: 4. This CDR3 region has 15 residues. CDR3 amino acids: CASSYSSAGGYEQYF. In DNA, the CDR3 is TGTGCCAGCAGTTACTCTTCGGCGGGAGGCTACGAGCAGTACTTC.

This clonotype has a handful of counts. V gene TRBV7-2 combines with J gene TRBJ1-5; D call uncertain. Germline V gene lookup returns CDR1 SGHTA and CDR2 FQGNSA. The CDR3 loop spans 15 amino acids. Trimming shortened V by 4 bases and J by 0 bases, and 10 bases separated the two germline ends. The CDR3 is CASSSNEYSNQPQHF. DNA for the CDR3: TGTGCCAGCAGCTCGAACGAGTATAGCAATCAGCCCCAGCATTTT. The full variable domain, in which reference TRBV7-2 and TRBJ1-5 provide the parts outside the CDR3, is GAGVSQSPSNKVTEKGKDVELRCDPISGHTALYWYRQSLGQGLEFLIYFQGNSAPDKSGLPSDRFSAERTGGSVSTLTIQRTQQEDSAVYLCASSSNEYSNQPQHFGDGTRLSIL.

The chain uses TRBV5-1 and TRBJ1-2; 8 bases match TRBD1. The length of the CDR3 is 15 residues. The germline gives CDR1 SGHRS, CDR2 YFSETQ. V lost 4 bases to trimming and J lost 1 base; unmatched junction nucleotides: 6. CDR3 residues: CASSPRTGINYGYTF. The DNA for the CDR3 is TGCGCCAGCAGCCCCAGGACAGGGATTAACTATGGCTACACCTTC.

This chain links TRBV7-2 with TRBJ2-4; TRBD2 matches 7 bases. The J call may be faulty, since TRBJ2-7 better matches the DNA end. There are 13 residues in the CDR3. Germline V gives CDR1 SGHTA, CDR2 FQGNSA. Here the CDR3 reads CASSLGGPPEQYF. The CDR3 bases are TGTGCCAGCAGCTTGGGAGGGCCGCCCGAGCAGTACTTC.

This chain connects TRBV12-3 or TRBV12-4 to TRBJ1-1, with D perhaps TRBD1 (5 bases). V dropped 5 bases and J dropped 0 bases, with 10 bases sitting between them. The CDR3 totals 14 residues. CDR3 DNA: TGTGCCAGCAGTGAAAGGGGTTTGAACACTGAAGCTTTCTTT. Amino acid sequence: CASSERGLNTEAFF.

This chain links TRBV25-1 with TRBJ1-1; TRBD1 is a possible D gene (5 bases). V lost 6 bases and J 7 bases, leaving 15 bases between the germline ends. There are 13 residues in the CDR3. CDR1 and CDR2 (germline): MGHDK, SYGVNS. The CDR3: CASRDFGGVEAFF. The CDR3 bases are TGTGCCAGCAGAGACTTCGGGGGAGTTGAAGCTTTCTTT.

The chain has TRBV29-1 and TRBJ2-6; D ambiguous. CDR3 size: 13 residues. Looked up from germline, CDR1 is SQVTM and CDR2 is ANQGSEA. Trimming removed 4 bases from V and 1 base from J, with 5 bases in between. CDR3 nucleotides: TGCAGCGTTGTGGATTCTGGGGCCAACGTCCTGACTTTC. It codes for CSVVDSGANVLTF.

The chain uses TRBV7-2 and TRBJ1-2; a weak D match, TRBD1 (6 bases). The ends were cut back, 3 bases at V and 2 bases at J, with 10 bases in the middle. CDR1 is SGHTA and CDR2 is FQGNSA in the germline V gene. This CDR3 comprises 14 residues. The CDR3, as DNA: TGTGCCAGCAGCTTTACGACAGGAAACTATGGCTACACCTTC. It yields the protein CASSFTTGNYGYTF.

V usage is TRBV7-2 and J usage is TRBJ1-2, with 10 bases aligning to TRBD1. Germline V CDR1 and CDR2: SGHTA, FQGNSA. This CDR3 has 14 residues. V gave up 5 bases and J gave up 8 bases; unmatched junction bases: 8. CDR3: CASSKPGQGCGYTF. Here the CDR3 DNA reads TGTGCCAGCAGCAAACCGGGACAGGGGTGCGGCTACACCTTC.

The V gene is TRBV7-9, the J gene TRBJ2-1, with TRBD2 matching 10 bases. V was pared by 7 bases and J by 4 bases, with 10 bases of the junction left unmatched. CDR1 and CDR2 from the germline V gene are SEHNR and FQNEAQ (reference sequence). This CDR3 comprises 16 residues. CDR3 sequence: CASNTLGTSAYNEQFF. The CDR3 DNA is TGTGCCAGCAACACTTTGGGGACTAGCGCTTACAATGAGCAGTTCTTC. Variable domain in full (rest from reference TRBV7-9 and TRBJ2-1): DTGVSQNPRHKITKRGQNVTFRCDPISEHNRLYWYRQTLGQGPEFLTYFQNEAQLEKSRLLSDRFSAERPKGSFSTLEIQRTEQGDSAMYLCASNTLGTSAYNEQFFGPGTRLTVL.

This CDR3 is CASSLRYAHEQYF. The CDR3 nucleotides are TGCGCCAGCAGCCTAAGATACGCCCACGAGCAGTACTTC. The rearrangement joins TRBV4-3 to TRBJ2-7; the D is unclear. Between the trimmed V and J ends, which lost 4 bases and 5 bases, there was a span of 12 bases. Looked up from germline, CDR1 is LGHNA and CDR2 is YSLEER. The CDR3 spans 13 residues.

This rearrangement joins TRBV15 to TRBJ1-2; D call uncertain. The CDR3 consists of 14 residues. CDR1 LNHNV and CDR2 YYDKDF come from the germline V gene (reference sequence). Trimming shortened V by 3 bases and J by 4 bases, and 12 bases separated the two germline ends. This CDR3 reads CATSSSHTTYGYTF. The CDR3 region has the DNA TGTGCCACCAGCAGTAGCCATACCACCTATGGCTACACCTTC.

In its sample, this clonotype was seen many times. The V gene is TRBV20-1, the J gene TRBJ2-7; D not certain. Trimming shortened V by 5 bases and J by 1 base, and 21 bases separated the two germline ends. This CDR3 has 16 amino acids. The V gene's germline CDR1 is DFQATT and CDR2 SNEGSKA (reference sequence). This CDR3 reads CSASPNKPLVSYEQYF. The CDR3 DNA sequence: TGCAGTGCTTCTCCCAACAAACCTCTAGTTTCCTACGAGCAGTACTTC.

This chain connects TRBV9 to TRBJ2-2; D not resolved. This CDR3 contains 17 residues. Per the germline V gene, CDR1 is SGDLS and CDR2 is YYNGEE. V lost 3 bases, J lost 6 bases, and 21 bases lay in between. The CDR3 sequence: CASSGLRTGSDPGELFF. CDR3 in DNA: TGTGCCAGCAGCGGACTTCGGACCGGTTCGGACCCCGGGGAGCTGTTTTTT.

The V call is TRBV5-1, the J call TRBJ2-1; 13 bases match TRBD2. The CDR3 runs 14 residues. The germline gives CDR1 SGHRS, CDR2 YFSETQ. V lost 6 bases and J lost 9; bases outside the gene matches: 6. CDR3 DNA sequence: TGCGCCAGCACCGGACTAGCGGGGGAGAGTGAGCAGTTCTTC. This codes for CASTGLAGESEQFF.

This clonotype has a handful of counts. The chain is built from TRBV29-1 and TRBJ2-1, with 8 bases aligning to TRBD2. CDR1 is SQVTM, CDR2 ANQGSEA, per germline. The V segment lost 7 bases and the J segment 4 bases; nucleotides outside the gene matches: 9. CDR3 length: 14 residues. DNA for the CDR3: TGCAGCGCCGAGGCTAGCGGGTTGTACAATGAGCAGTTCTTC. Translation: CSAEASGLYNEQFF.

The chain uses TRBV5-1 and TRBJ1-5, with D possibly being TRBD1 (5 bases). Per germline, CDR1 SGHRS and CDR2 YFSETQ. The CDR3 is made up of 13 amino acids. Deletions cut 4 bases from V and 5 bases from J, with 10 bases between. CDR3 coding DNA: TGCGCCAGCAGCCGAGGGGCCGATCAGCCCCAGCATTTT. Protein product: CASSRGADQPQHF.

The chain joins TRBV3-1 to TRBJ1-2, with D unresolved. The germline V and J ends were trimmed by 1 base and 3 bases, with 9 bases remaining between them. CDR3 length: 14 amino acids. CDR1 is LGHDT and CDR2 is YNNKEL in the germline V gene (reference sequence). The CDR3 region has the DNA TGTGCCAGCAGCCAAGGCGTAGGGTACTATGGCTACACCTTC. Translation gives CASSQGVGYYGYTF.

The count of this clonotype is one. The chain is built from TRBV12-3 or TRBV12-4 and TRBJ1-2, with 8 bases matching TRBD1. This CDR3 is built from 14 residues. After removal of 0 bases from V and 7 bases from J, the junction contained 4 bases not matched to a gene. This CDR3 reads CASSLAWTGLGYTF. In DNA, the CDR3 is TGTGCCAGCAGTTTAGCCTGGACAGGGCTTGGCTACACCTTC.

V and J are TRBV6-1 and TRBJ2-5, with TRBD2 identical over 7 bases. In germline, CDR1 is MNHNS, CDR2 SASEGT. J lost 4 bases, V lost 8 bases, and 4 bases had no gene match. The length of the CDR3 is 12 residues. The CDR3 DNA reads TGTGCCAGCGCGGGACTAACAGAGACCCAGTACTTC. It codes for CASAGLTETQYF.

The gene calls are TRBV6-1 and TRBJ2-7; D might be TRBD2 (6 bases). Trimming took off 9 bases at V and 6 bases at J, with 15 bases between the two ends. Germline V lookup: CDR1 MNHNS, CDR2 SASEGT. The CDR3 spans 12 residues. CDR3 in amino acids: CARTLGLCEQYF. The CDR3 DNA reads TGTGCCAGGACCCTGGGACTCTGCGAGCAGTACTTC.

CDR3 residues: CASSSLTTGDYTF. The CDR3 nucleotides read TGTGCCAGCAGTTCCCTGACGACAGGAGACTACACCTTC. This sequence joins TRBV6-5 and TRBJ1-2; possibly TRBD1 for D (6 bases). There are 13 residues in the CDR3. From germline, CDR1 is MNHEY and CDR2 SVGAGI. V lost 4 bases to trimming and J lost 10 bases, with 16 bases between them.